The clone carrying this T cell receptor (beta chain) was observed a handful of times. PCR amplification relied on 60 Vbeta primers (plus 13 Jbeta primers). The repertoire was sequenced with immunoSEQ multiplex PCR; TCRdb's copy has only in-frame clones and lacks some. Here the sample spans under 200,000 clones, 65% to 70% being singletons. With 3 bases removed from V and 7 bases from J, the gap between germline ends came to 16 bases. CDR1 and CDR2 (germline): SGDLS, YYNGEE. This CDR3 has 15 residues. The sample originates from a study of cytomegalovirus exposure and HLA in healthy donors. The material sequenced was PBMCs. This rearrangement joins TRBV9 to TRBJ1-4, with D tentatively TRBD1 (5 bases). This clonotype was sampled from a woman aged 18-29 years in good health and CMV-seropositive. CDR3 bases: TGTGCCAGCAGCGGGGATGGGGGGAGCGCTGAAAAACTGTTTTTT. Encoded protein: CASSGDGGSAEKLFF.